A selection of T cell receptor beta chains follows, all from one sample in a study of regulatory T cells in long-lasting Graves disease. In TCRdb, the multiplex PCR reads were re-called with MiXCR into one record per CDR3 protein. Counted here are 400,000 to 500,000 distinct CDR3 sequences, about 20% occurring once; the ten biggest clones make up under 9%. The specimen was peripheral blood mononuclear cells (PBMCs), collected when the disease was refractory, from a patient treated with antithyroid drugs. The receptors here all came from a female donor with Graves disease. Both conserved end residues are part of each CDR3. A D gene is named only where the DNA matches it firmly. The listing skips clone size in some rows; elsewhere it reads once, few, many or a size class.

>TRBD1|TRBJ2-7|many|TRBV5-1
TGCGCCAGCAGCAGGACAGGGAACTCCTACGAGCAGTACTTC
CASSRTGNSYEQYF
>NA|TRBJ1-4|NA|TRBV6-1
TGTGCCAGCGTTCAGGGTCAACTTAGGGAAAAACTGTTTTTT
CASVQGQLREKLFF
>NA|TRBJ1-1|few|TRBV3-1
TGTGCCAGCAGCCAAGATTATTCTGAGACACTAGGTTGGGGGAACACTGAAGCTTTCTTT
CASSQDYSETLGWGNTEAFF
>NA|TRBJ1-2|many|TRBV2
TGTGCCAGCAGCGACGGACTGGACTATGGCTACACCTTC
CASSDGLDYGYTF
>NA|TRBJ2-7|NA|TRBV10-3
TGTGCCATCAGCCGATTTGGGGGTTACGAGCAGTACTTC
CAISRFGGYEQYF
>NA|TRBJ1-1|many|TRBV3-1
TGTGCCAGCAGCCAATTGAGCACTGAAGCTTTCTTT
CASSQLSTEAFF
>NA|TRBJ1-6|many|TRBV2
TGTGCCAGCAGCGACGGACAGATCAATTCACCCCTCCACTTT
CASSDGQINSPLHF
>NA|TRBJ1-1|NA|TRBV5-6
TGTGCCAGCAGCTTGGATTTAGGGTTAACTGAAGCTTTCTTT
CASSLDLGLTEAFF
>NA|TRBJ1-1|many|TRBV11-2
TGTGCCAGCTTCAAGGGGGGGATTGGAACTGAAGCTTTCTTT
CASFKGGIGTEAFF
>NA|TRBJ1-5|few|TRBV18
TGTGCCAGCTCACCAGAGTCCTGGACGCGGGGCCAGCCCCAGCATTTT
CASSPESWTRGQPQHF
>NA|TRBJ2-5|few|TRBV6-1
TGTGCCAGCAGTAGAGCGGGCCCCCTGGGGACCCAGTACTTC
CASSRAGPLGTQYF
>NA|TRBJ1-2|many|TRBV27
TGTGCCAGCGGCATAAACTATGGCTACACCTTC
CASGINYGYTF
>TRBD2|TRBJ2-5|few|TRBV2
TGTGCCAACAGTGATGGTACTAGCGGCCACCAAGAGACCCAGTACTTC
CANSDGTSGHQETQYF
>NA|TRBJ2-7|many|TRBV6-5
TGTGCCAGCAGTTACTCGTCACAGCTCTCCTACGAGCAGTACTTC
CASSYSSQLSYEQYF
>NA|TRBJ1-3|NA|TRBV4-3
TGCGCCAGCAGCCAAGACGCCCGGGCCTTCTCTGGAAACACCATATATTTT
CASSQDARAFSGNTIYF
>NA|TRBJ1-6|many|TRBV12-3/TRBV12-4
TGTGCCAGCAGTTTAGTGGAGGGCGCGAATTCACCCCTCCACTTT
CASSLVEGANSPLHF
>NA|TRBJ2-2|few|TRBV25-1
TGTGCCAGCCGACTAGGGGGCCTGAACACCGGGGAGCTGTTTTTT
CASRLGGLNTGELFF
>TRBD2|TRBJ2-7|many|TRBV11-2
TGTGCCAGCAGCTCCCTGGGTAGCGGGTGGTTGGACGAGCAGTACTTC
CASSSLGSGWLDEQYF
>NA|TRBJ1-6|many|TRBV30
TGTGCCTTCAACCGGGACCTGGGGTCACCCCTCCACTTT
CAFNRDLGSPLHF
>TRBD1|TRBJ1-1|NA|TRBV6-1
TGTGCCAGCAGGAAGACAGGGACAAATGAAGCTTTCTTT
CASRKTGTNEAFF
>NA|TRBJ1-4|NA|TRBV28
TGTGCCAGCAGTGACCGACAAGCAACTAATGAAAAACTGTTTTTT
CASSDRQATNEKLFF
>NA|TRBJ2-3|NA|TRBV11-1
TGTGCCAGCAGCTTAGAGAGGGATTGGAGCACAGATACGCAGTATTTT
CASSLERDWSTDTQYF
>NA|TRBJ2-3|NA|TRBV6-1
TGTGCCAGCAGCCCGTTGGCAGATACGCAGTATTTT
CASSPLADTQYF
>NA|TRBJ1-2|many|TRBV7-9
TGTGCCAGCAGCTCTTTCTATGGCTACACCTTC
CASSSFYGYTF
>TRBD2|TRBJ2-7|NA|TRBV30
TGTGCCTGGAGTGTAGGTGTAGCGGGAGGGTTTCTTGACGAGCAGTACTTC
CAWSVGVAGGFLDEQYF
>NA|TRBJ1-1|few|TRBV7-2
TGTGCCAGCAGCTTAAAAACGTCACGCACTGAAGCTTTCTTT
CASSLKTSRTEAFF
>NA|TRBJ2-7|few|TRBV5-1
TGCGCCAGCAGCTTATCCGGACTCAGGGTTTCGTACGAGCAGTACTTC
CASSLSGLRVSYEQYF
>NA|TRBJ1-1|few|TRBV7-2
TGTGCCAGCAGCTCCGACTCTTATACCAGCTTCTTT
CASSSDSYTSFF
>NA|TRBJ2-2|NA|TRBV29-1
TGCAGCGGGGGGAAGGGGGACAACACCGGGGAGCTGTTTTTT
CSGGKGDNTGELFF
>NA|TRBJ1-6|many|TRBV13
TGTGCCAGCAGCTTAAAGGGGTTTCGTAATTCACCCCTCCACTTT
CASSLKGFRNSPLHF
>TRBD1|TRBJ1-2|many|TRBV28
TGTGCCAGCAGTCTCACGACAGGGAGGGCCTATGGCTACACCTTC
CASSLTTGRAYGYTF
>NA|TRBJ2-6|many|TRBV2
TGTGCCAGCAGTCCCCCCCAGTCTGGGGCCAACGTCCTGACTTTC
CASSPPQSGANVLTF
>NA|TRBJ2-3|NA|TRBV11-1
TGTGCCAGCAGCCTCCACTTAGCCCCGGGAACAGATACGCAGTATTTT
CASSLHLAPGTDTQYF
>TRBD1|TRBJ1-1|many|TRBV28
TGTGCCAGCAGTTTATTCCTAAACCAGGGGGCCTACACTGAAGCTTTCTTT
CASSLFLNQGAYTEAFF
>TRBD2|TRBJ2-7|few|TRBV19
TGTGCCAGTAGGTCTAGCGGGGCTTCGCTCTCCTACGAGCAGTACTTC
CASRSSGASLSYEQYF
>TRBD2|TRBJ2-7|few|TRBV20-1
TGCAGTGCCCACACCCGGACTAGCTACGAGCAGTACTTC
CSAHTRTSYEQYF
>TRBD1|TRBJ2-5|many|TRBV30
TGTGCCTGGAGTGTACTCGACAGGGGTTCAGAGACCCAGTACTTC
CAWSVLDRGSETQYF
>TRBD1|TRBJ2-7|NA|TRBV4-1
TGCGCCAGCAGCCAAACAGCCCGGGACAGGACCTACGAGCAGTACTTC
CASSQTARDRTYEQYF
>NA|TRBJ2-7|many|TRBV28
TGTGCCAGCAGACCTGGGACATCGGAGCAGTACTTC
CASRPGTSEQYF
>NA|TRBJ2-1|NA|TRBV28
TGTGCCAGCAGTTTTGTAGCGGACTACAATGAGCAGTTCTTC
CASSFVADYNEQFF
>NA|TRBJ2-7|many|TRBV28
TGTGCCAGCAGTCTGACTAGATACCCAACCGAGCAGTACTTC
CASSLTRYPTEQYF
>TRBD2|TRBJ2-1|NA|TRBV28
TGTGCCAGCAGCCCATGGACTAGCGGGAGAAATGAGCAGTTCTTC
CASSPWTSGRNEQFF